The source of this TCR beta chain is a study of T-cell reconstitution after alpha-beta-depleted transplantation in children. This clonotype was observed many times. Library preparation (for TCRbeta) was performed with unique molecular identifiers. TCRdb recomputed calls from the PCR reads with MiXCR, one row per CDR3 protein. The sample includes about 170,000 distinct CDR3 sequences, approximately 10% of them seen just once. This specimen was PBMCs, taken before TCRalphabeta/CD19-depleted stem cell transplant. This TCR was recovered from a boy between 2 and 10 years old with acute myeloid leukemia, due to receive a stem cell transplant.

The CDR3: CSARDGGGGIQYF. In nucleotides, the CDR3 is TGCAGTGCTAGAGATGGTGGGGGAGGCATTCAGTACTTC. J is TRBJ2-4 and V is TRBV20-1; D may be TRBD2 (6 bases). V gave up 0 bases and J gave up 9 bases, with 12 bases separating them. The CDR3 totals 13 residues. Germline V gene sequence: CDR1 DFQATT, CDR2 SNEGSKA (reference sequence).